One and the same sample provided the 32 T cell receptor beta chains below, sequenced in a study of shared clonotypes between healthy human individuals. TCRdb keeps only in-frame clones here, not all; method: immunoSEQ multiplex PCR. The sample holds more than 2 million clones, around 95% seen once. Sequenced material: naive CD4+ T cells sorted from blood. Described subset: CD45RA+ positively selected. These receptors were obtained from a man younger than 30 in good health.

This chain joins TRBV10-3 and TRBJ1-1; 7 bases align to TRBD1. This CDR3 has 15 amino acids. Germline CDR1 and CDR2: ENHRY and SYGVKD. V gave up 5 bases and J gave up 7 bases; unmatched junction bases: 13. The DNA of the CDR3 is TGTGCCATCAGTCCCAGGGGGGCGGAGGAAGGTGAAGCTTTCTTT. This codes for CAISPRGAEEGEAFF.

The V and J genes are TRBV9 and TRBJ2-7; a weak D match, TRBD2 (6 bases). Trimming removed 0 bases from V and 5 bases from J, with 15 bases in between. This CDR3 is 15 amino acids long. Looked up from germline, CDR1 is SGDLS and CDR2 is YYNGEE. In DNA form, the CDR3 reads TGTGCCAGCAGCGTAGTTTCAGCGGGTTTCCACGAGCAGTACTTC. Translating it yields CASSVVSAGFHEQYF. Variable domain in full (rest from reference TRBV9 and TRBJ2-7): DSGVTQTPKHLITATGQRVTLRCSPRSGDLSVYWYQQSLDQGLQFLIQYYNGEERAKGNILERFSAQQFPDLHSELNLSSLELGDSALYFCASSVVSAGFHEQYFGPGTRLTVT.

The V and J genes are TRBV6-6 and TRBJ2-7; tentatively, D is TRBD2 (5 bases). This CDR3 is built from 12 residues. The V end was cut by 10 bases, the J end by 3 bases, with 13 bases between. CDR1 is MNHNY and CDR2 is SVGAGI in the germline V gene (reference sequence). CDR3 sequence: CATRGINYEQYF. The CDR3 nucleotides read TGTGCCACCCGAGGGATAAACTACGAGCAGTACTTC.

The rearrangement joins TRBV6-5 to TRBJ2-3, with D possibly matching TRBD2 (6 bases). The V gene lost 8 bases and the J gene lost 1 base, with 10 bases spanning the gap. CDR1 MNHEY and CDR2 SVGAGI come from the germline V gene. This CDR3 region has 13 residues. The CDR3 sequence: CASQGLRTDTQYF. CDR3 sequence (DNA): TGTGCCAGCCAGGGACTTCGCACAGATACGCAGTATTTT.

V is TRBV11-2 and J is TRBJ2-5; D is uncertain. The CDR3 sequence is 15 residues long. The V end lost 1 base, the J end lost 5 bases, and 14 bases lay between the germline ends. Germline CDR1 reads SGHAT; CDR2 reads FQNNGV. The CDR3 is CASSLGTSLMETQYF. The CDR3 region has the DNA TGTGCCAGCAGCTTAGGGACGTCCCTAATGGAGACCCAGTACTTC.

V is TRBV18 and J is TRBJ2-1; 13 bases match TRBD2. The CDR3 extends over 19 amino acids. The junction had 17 bases not matched to a gene; V was cut back by 5 bases and J by 7 bases. The germline V gene has CDR1 KGHSH and CDR2 LQKENI. In DNA, the CDR3 is TGTGCCAGCTCAGCTTTACCTACTAGCGGGAGGGCCGTTCAGAATGAGCAGTTCTTC. Its protein is CASSALPTSGRAVQNEQFF. Full variable domain (remainder filled in from reference TRBV18 and TRBJ2-1): NAGVMQNPRHLVRRRGQEARLRCSPMKGHSHVYWYRQLPEEGLKFMVYLQKENIIDESGMPKERFSAEFPKEGPSILRIQQVVRGDSAAYFCASSALPTSGRAVQNEQFFGPGTRLTVL.

The chain couples TRBV19 to TRBJ2-2, with D possibly called TRBD1 or TRBD2 (5 bases each). Germline-derived CDR1 and CDR2 are LNHDA and SQIVND (reference sequence). Between the trimmed V and J ends, which lost 6 bases and 6 bases, there was a span of 11 bases. This CDR3 has 13 amino acids. The CDR3 reads CASSEVGAGELFF. The CDR3, as DNA: TGTGCCAGTAGCGAGGTGGGGGCCGGGGAGCTGTTTTTT.

This chain connects TRBV5-1 to TRBJ1-5; TRBD1 aligns across 8 bases. Germline CDR1 SGHRS, CDR2 YFSETQ. This CDR3 contains 15 residues. Germline trimming cut 4 bases from V and 1 base from J; bases unmatched to any gene: 4. CDR3 sequence: CASSKTGASNQPQHF. CDR3 coding DNA: TGCGCCAGCAGCAAGACAGGGGCGAGCAATCAGCCCCAGCATTTT. Full variable domain (outside the CDR3, taken from reference TRBV5-1 and TRBJ1-5): KAGVTQTPRYLIKTRGQQVTLSCSPISGHRSVSWYQQTPGQGLQFLFEYFSETQRNKGNFPGRFSGRQFSNSRSEMNVSTLELGDSALYLCASSKTGASNQPQHFGDGTRLSIL.

This sequence joins TRBV28 and TRBJ1-4; TRBD1 might be the D (5 bases). Germline V gene sequence: CDR1 MDHEN, CDR2 SYDVKM. Trimming took off 5 bases at V and 4 bases at J, with 20 bases between the two ends. There are 17 residues in the CDR3. This CDR3 is CASSTYSGTGNNEKLFF. DNA of the CDR3: TGTGCCAGCAGTACCTACTCCGGGACGGGCAATAATGAAAAACTGTTTTTT.

The CDR3 nucleotides read TGTGCCAGCAGCTTCGGTCCTAGCGGACCCTACGAGCAGTACTTC. Protein sequence: CASSFGPSGPYEQYF. The chain is built from TRBV11-3 and TRBJ2-7; TRBD2 matches 7 bases. This CDR3 is 15 amino acids long. Germline assignment: CDR1 SGHNT and CDR2 YENEEA. Trimming cost V 3 bases and J 2 bases; bases outside gene matches: 7.

Notes on this clone: Different DNA sequences within this sample yield the same CDR3. Written as DNA, the CDR3 is TGTGCCAGCTCACCCAGGACAGGGGACGGCTACACCTTC. It encodes CASSPRTGDGYTF. The rearrangement links TRBV18 to TRBJ1-2; TRBD1 matches at 9 bases. This CDR3 comprises 13 residues. With V trimmed by 3 bases and J by 8 bases, 4 bases remained unmatched. CDR1 is KGHSH and CDR2 is LQKENI in the germline V gene.

This clone is a singleton in its sample. This chain links TRBV5-1 with TRBJ2-7; the D gene is possibly TRBD2 (6 bases). Germline loops: CDR1 SGHRS, CDR2 YFSETQ. This CDR3 has 15 residues. V was pared by 1 base and J by 0 bases, with 11 bases between. The CDR3 spells CASSLRGTSSYEQYF. As DNA, the CDR3 is TGCGCCAGCAGCTTGCGGGGGACGAGCTCCTACGAGCAGTACTTC.

This chain connects TRBV29-1 to TRBJ2-2, with D possibly TRBD1 on 7 matching bases. The ends were cut back, 6 bases at V and 3 bases at J, with 14 bases in the middle. Germline V gene sequence: CDR1 SQVTM, CDR2 ANQGSEA. CDR3 length: 14 residues. The CDR3 loop reads CSVRRGRDTGELFF. CDR3 bases: TGCAGCGTAAGGAGGGGGCGGGACACCGGGGAGCTGTTTTTT.

With respect to this clone: The identical CDR3 is also encoded by other nucleotide sequences in the sample. This sequence joins TRBV7-2 and TRBJ2-7; a possible D gene is TRBD2 (6 bases). Germline loops: CDR1 SGHTA, CDR2 FQGNSA. Trimming removed 3 bases from V and 0 bases from J, with 9 bases in between. The CDR3 is 14 amino acids. This CDR3 reads CASSFGGNSYEQYF. In DNA form, the CDR3 reads TGTGCCAGCAGCTTTGGGGGGAACTCCTACGAGCAGTACTTC.

The J gene is TRBJ2-6, the V gene TRBV23-1; a possible D gene is TRBD2 (6 bases). TRBV23-1 is classed as an ORF, of uncertain function. The CDR3 is made up of 12 amino acids. Trimming removed 7 bases at V and 8 bases at J, with 9 bases between. The CDR3 is CASTAGTNVLTF. For the CDR3, the DNA is TGCGCCAGCACCGCGGGGACCAACGTCCTGACTTTC.

This sequence joins TRBV7-2 and TRBJ2-7; 14 nucleotides match TRBD2. This CDR3 comprises 18 residues. V was pared by 1 base and J by 4 bases, with 9 bases of the junction left unmatched. CDR1 and CDR2 from the germline V gene are SGHTA and FQGNSA. For the CDR3, the DNA is TGTGCCAGCAGCTTAGGGGCGGGACTAGCGGGAGAATTTTACGAGCAGTACTTC. Translation: CASSLGAGLAGEFYEQYF.

The J gene is TRBJ2-3, the V gene TRBV6-5; TRBD1 matches at 7 bases. In germline, CDR1 is MNHEY, CDR2 SVGAGI. Trimming cost V 7 bases and J 3 bases; bases outside gene matches: 10. This CDR3 region has 15 residues. The CDR3: CASTSRLQGTDTQYF. The CDR3 region has the DNA TGTGCCAGCACCTCGCGGCTACAGGGGACAGATACGCAGTATTTT.

The J gene is TRBJ2-4, the V gene TRBV6-7; tentatively, D is TRBD2 (5 bases). TRBV6-7 is an ORF, with its function uncertain. The V and J ends lost 10 bases and 2 bases respectively, with 21 bases between them. The CDR3 totals 16 residues. The DNA for the CDR3 is TGTGCCATCGAGCCCTGGTGGGAGACGTCCAAAAACATTCAGTACTTC. Its translation is CAIEPWWETSKNIQYF.

The chain couples TRBV6-5 to TRBJ1-2; D remains ambiguous. CDR1 is MNHEY and CDR2 is SVGAGI in the germline V gene. Trimming removed 3 bases from V and 13 bases from J, with 12 bases in between. This CDR3 is built from 11 residues. The CDR3 region is CASSYKGGVTF. DNA for the CDR3: TGTGCCAGCAGTTATAAGGGAGGCGTCACCTTC.

In its sample, this clone was seen once. The DNA for the CDR3 is TGTGCCACCAGCAAGACAGAGGGGTTCCCCACTGAAGCTTTCTTT. It encodes CATSKTEGFPTEAFF. The chain couples TRBV15 to TRBJ1-1; D perhaps matches TRBD1 (5 bases). Germline V CDR1 and CDR2: LNHNV, YYDKDF (reference sequence). The V gene lost 4 bases and the J gene lost 4 bases, with 16 bases spanning the gap. The CDR3 extends over 15 amino acids.

V and J are TRBV10-3 and TRBJ2-7; TRBD2 aligns across 13 bases. This CDR3 has 14 amino acids. With V trimmed by 8 bases and J by 7 bases, 8 bases remained unmatched. In germline, CDR1 is ENHRY, CDR2 SYGVKD. CDR3 sequence: CAIGLGLAGVEQYF. Written as DNA, the CDR3 is TGTGCCATCGGGCTAGGACTAGCGGGAGTTGAGCAGTACTTC.

This clone was detected a few times. This chain joins TRBV12-1 and TRBJ2-3; the table assigns TRBD1, which was not confirmed against the DNA. TRBV12-1 is a known pseudogene. CDR3 length equals 16 residues. The CDR3 region is CASSFGRPRGEDTQYF. The CDR3 DNA follows: TGTGCCAGCAGCTTTGGCCGACCCAGGGGAGAGGATACGCAGTATTTT.

The chain is built from TRBV19 and TRBJ1-2; tentative D call: TRBD1 (5 bases). This CDR3 region has 14 residues. The germline CDR1 and CDR2 sequences are LNHDA and SQIVND (reference sequence). V lost 5 bases and J 0 bases, leaving 10 bases between the germline ends. As DNA, the CDR3 is TGTGCCAGTAGTGGGGGGGTAGCTAACTATGGCTACACCTTC. It yields the protein CASSGGVANYGYTF.

Comments on this clone: Other nucleotide sequences in the sample specify the same CDR3. J is TRBJ1-2 and V is TRBV27; D gene unclear. Germline V CDR1 and CDR2: MNHEY, SMNVEV (reference sequence). CDR3 length equals 13 residues. Trimming stripped 3 bases from V and 2 bases from J, with 7 bases between. The CDR3 sequence is CASSFSGNYGYTF. The CDR3 DNA reads as TGTGCCAGCAGTTTTTCGGGAAACTATGGCTACACCTTC.

This rearrangement joins TRBV5-6 to TRBJ2-1; 12 bases are a match to TRBD1. CDR1 and CDR2 (germline): SGHDT, YYEEEE. V shed 4 bases, J shed 9 bases, and the junction held 11 bases outside the gene matches. CDR3 length equals 16 residues. The CDR3 reads CASSDGGTGGGFEQFF. For the CDR3, the DNA is TGTGCCAGCAGCGACGGTGGGACAGGGGGCGGTTTTGAGCAGTTCTTC.

This clone was seen once. Other DNA variants within this sample encode the same CDR3. V and J are TRBV7-2 and TRBJ1-4; D perhaps matches TRBD1 (5 bases). With 5 bases removed from V and 0 bases from J, the gap between germline ends came to 7 bases. The CDR3 runs 14 residues. In germline, CDR1 is SGHTA, CDR2 FQGNSA. CDR3 in amino acids: CASSRGATNEKLFF. The CDR3 DNA reads as TGTGCCAGCAGCCGAGGGGCAACTAATGAAAAACTGTTTTTT.

The gene calls are TRBV27 and TRBJ2-2; 7 bases fit TRBD1. The CDR3 is made up of 15 amino acids. Germline V gives CDR1 MNHEY, CDR2 SMNVEV (reference sequence). V was pared by 2 bases and J by 2 bases, with 2 bases of the junction left unmatched. The CDR3 is CASSLEGANTGELFF. Here the CDR3 DNA reads TGTGCCAGCAGTTTAGAGGGGGCTAACACCGGGGAGCTGTTTTTT.

This clone was seen only once. The chain recombines TRBV5-4 with TRBJ2-3; 9 bases are shared with TRBD2. Germline V lookup: CDR1 SGHNT, CDR2 YYREEE (reference sequence). V trimming: 3 bases; J trimming: 3 bases; junction bases outside the gene matches: 11. CDR3 length: 17 amino acids. CDR3 loop: CASSSAGLAGVTDTQYF. As DNA, the CDR3 is TGTGCCAGCAGCTCCGCCGGGTTAGCGGGAGTTACAGATACGCAGTATTTT.

Of note for this clone: Other DNA sequences within the sample encode an identical CDR3. The rearrangement uses TRBV29-1 and TRBJ2-7, with TRBD1 identical over 7 bases. Germline CDR1 is SQVTM and CDR2 is ANQGSEA. V trimming: 3 bases; J trimming: 0 bases; junction bases outside the gene matches: 2. CDR3 length: 13 residues. DNA for the CDR3: TGCAGCGTTGAGGGGGACAGCTCCTACGAGCAGTACTTC. Translation gives CSVEGDSSYEQYF.

This chain joins TRBV7-2 and TRBJ1-2; 8 bases map to TRBD1. The CDR3 covers 16 residues. Germline CDR1 and CDR2: SGHTA and FQGNSA. Trimming at V came to 5 bases and at J to 4 bases, leaving 12 bases not matched to a gene. CDR3 DNA sequence: TGTGCCAGCAGCCCAATTGGACAGGGTGTTTTCTATGGCTACACCTTC. Residues: CASSPIGQGVFYGYTF.

The chain links TRBV30 to TRBJ1-5, with D perhaps matching TRBD1 (5 bases). Germline-derived CDR1 and CDR2 are GTSNPN and SVGIG (reference sequence). The CDR3 consists of 13 residues. V was trimmed by 3 bases and J by 3 bases, leaving 9 bases between them. The DNA for the CDR3 is TGTGCCTGGAGCGACAGCGCCAATCAGCCCCAGCATTTT. Its protein product is CAWSDSANQPQHF.

This chain uses TRBV10-3 with TRBJ2-7; D unclear. Germline V lookup: CDR1 ENHRY, CDR2 SYGVKD. Trimming stripped 8 bases from V and 0 bases from J, with 11 bases between. The CDR3 runs 13 residues. The CDR3 region is CAIENPSSYEQYF. CDR3 DNA sequence: TGTGCCATCGAGAATCCCAGCTCCTACGAGCAGTACTTC.